The next 13 T cell receptor beta chains were all read from a single sample in a study of blood T cell repertoires in COVID-19. Profiled with immunoSEQ multiplex PCR; TCRdb holds only in-frame clones, not every one. The sample yields about 80,000 clones, approximately 82% seen once. The sequencing input was peripheral blood. The source of these receptors is a human donor in a cohort sampled during active COVID-19.

V gene TRBV5-1 combines with J gene TRBJ2-3, with TRBD2 as a possible D gene (7 bases). This CDR3 has 15 amino acids. The V end lost 1 base, the J end lost 4 bases, and 13 bases lay between the germline ends. CDR1 and CDR2 (germline): SGHRS, YFSETQ. This CDR3 is CASSLRGSGADTQYF. The CDR3 DNA sequence: TGCGCCAGCAGCTTGAGGGGGAGCGGGGCAGATACGCAGTATTTT. Based on the CDR3 plus reference TRBV5-1 and TRBJ2-3, the full variable domain is KAGVTQTPRYLIKTRGQQVTLSCSPISGHRSVSWYQQTPGQGLQFLFEYFSETQRNKGNFPGRFSGRQFSNSRSEMNVSTLELGDSALYLCASSLRGSGADTQYFGPGTRLTVL.

This clone was seen only once. The chain combines TRBV12-3 or TRBV12-4 with TRBJ2-3; D is ambiguous. The CDR3 has 12 residues. V lost 3 bases to trimming and J lost 7 bases, with 8 bases between them. The DNA for the CDR3 is TGTGCCAGCAGTTTTGGCGGTCATACGCAGTATTTT. Protein product: CASSFGGHTQYF.

The chain recombines TRBV19 with TRBJ2-7; possible D gene TRBD2, 5 bases. This CDR3 has 15 amino acids. V lost 4 bases and J lost 4, with 17 bases in between. The germline CDR1 and CDR2 sequences are LNHDA and SQIVND (reference sequence). The CDR3 DNA sequence: TGTGCCAGTAGTAGCAACGGAGAGGGTAGTTACGAGCAGTACTTC. This sequence encodes CASSSNGEGSYEQYF.

CDR3 DNA sequence: TGTGCCAGCAGGTCCCAGGGGGTAGATACGCAGTATTTT. Translating gives CASRSQGVDTQYF. This chain connects TRBV7-2 to TRBJ2-3; 7 nucleotides match TRBD1. The CDR3 length is 13 residues. Looked up from germline, CDR1 is SGHTA and CDR2 is FQGNSA. V lost 6 bases and J lost 5; bases outside the gene matches: 5.

This chain's CDR3 is CASRGLANTQYF. The DNA of the CDR3 is TGTGCCAGCAGGGGACTAGCGAATACGCAGTATTTT. V is TRBV2 and J is TRBJ2-3, with 10 positions matching TRBD2. CDR1 is SNHLY, CDR2 FYNNEI, per germline. There are 12 residues in the CDR3. Trimming at V came to 6 bases and at J to 7 bases, leaving 1 base not matched to a gene. Full variable domain (outside the CDR3, taken from reference TRBV2 and TRBJ2-3): EPEVTQTPSHQVTQMGQEVILRCVPISNHLYFYWYRQILGQKVEFLVSFYNNEISEKSEIFDDQFSVERPDGSNFTLKIRSTKLEDSAMYFCASRGLANTQYFGPGTRLTVL.

The rearrangement joins TRBV7-9 to TRBJ1-2; D remains unclear. Trimming cost V 1 base and J 2 bases, with 8 bases left between them. This CDR3 has 14 amino acids. Germline-derived CDR1 and CDR2 are SEHNR and FQNEAQ (reference sequence). The CDR3 coding sequence is TGTGCCAGCAGCTTAGTTTCGGTGAACTATGGCTACACCTTC. Its protein is CASSLVSVNYGYTF.

This chain links TRBV7-9 with TRBJ2-1; 11 bases are shared with TRBD2. V gave up 0 bases and J gave up 5 bases; unmatched junction bases: 3. CDR1 SEHNR and CDR2 FQNEAQ come from the germline V gene (reference sequence). The CDR3 covers 16 residues. The CDR3 is CASSLALAGGNNEQFF. The CDR3, as DNA: TGTGCCAGCAGCTTAGCGCTAGCGGGGGGCAACAATGAGCAGTTCTTC. Full variable domain (missing parts from reference TRBV7-9 and TRBJ2-1): DTGVSQNPRHKITKRGQNVTFRCDPISEHNRLYWYRQTLGQGPEFLTYFQNEAQLEKSRLLSDRFSAERPKGSFSTLEIQRTEQGDSAMYLCASSLALAGGNNEQFFGPGTRLTVL.

This rearrangement joins TRBV11-2 to TRBJ2-3; 9 bases line up with TRBD2. The CDR3 has 17 amino acids. Germline CDR1 is SGHAT and CDR2 is FQNNGV. The V gene end was trimmed by 1 base and the J gene end by 6 bases; junction bases not matched to a gene: 11. The chain's CDR3 is CASSLGDSGGLRDTQYF. The DNA for the CDR3 is TGTGCCAGCAGCTTAGGGGACAGCGGGGGGCTTCGGGATACGCAGTATTTT. Drawing the rest from reference TRBV11-2 and TRBJ2-3, the complete variable domain is EAGVAQSPRYKIIEKRQSVAFWCNPISGHATLYWYQQILGQGPKLLIQFQNNGVVDDSQLPKDRFSAERLKGVDSTLKIQPAKLEDSAVYLCASSLGDSGGLRDTQYFGPGTRLTVL.

The chain couples TRBV27 to TRBJ2-1; the D gene is possibly TRBD2 (5 bases). This CDR3 has 13 amino acids. Germline CDR1 reads MNHEY; CDR2 reads SMNVEV (reference sequence). V lost 6 bases and J 0 bases, leaving 6 bases between the germline ends. CDR3 bases: TGTGCCAGCAGGGGGAGCTCCTACAATGAGCAGTTCTTC. Amino acids: CASRGSSYNEQFF.

This clone was counted only a few times. The same CDR3 arises from other DNA sequences in this sample as well. This chain connects TRBV5-1 to TRBJ1-1; unclear D gene. V was shortened by 5 bases and J by 1 base, with 9 bases between the two germline ends. CDR3 length: 13 amino acids. CDR1 SGHRS and CDR2 YFSETQ come from the germline V gene. Here the CDR3 reads CASRTQENTEAFF. The CDR3 DNA reads TGCGCCAGCAGGACCCAGGAGAACACTGAAGCTTTCTTT.

This clone showed up just a few times. Other DNA sequences in this sample translate to the same CDR3. The chain couples TRBV18 to TRBJ1-6; D unresolved. V was clipped by 2 bases and J by 6 bases, with 8 bases between them. Germline CDR1 reads KGHSH; CDR2 reads LQKENI. The CDR3 totals 14 residues. The CDR3 nucleotides read TGTGCCAGCTCACCAGAAGGAGGTAATTCACCCCTCCACTTT. It is translated as CASSPEGGNSPLHF.

Only one count was recorded for this clone. The chain is built from TRBV29-1 and TRBJ2-5; TRBD1 aligns across 8 bases. The germline V gene has CDR1 SQVTM and CDR2 ANQGSEA. Trimming removed 6 bases from V and 1 base from J; junction bases left unmatched: 16. CDR3 length equals 17 residues. The CDR3 protein is CSVPGQVGAGFQETQYF. CDR3 nucleotide sequence: TGCAGCGTCCCGGGACAGGTCGGCGCGGGCTTCCAAGAGACCCAGTACTTC.

V usage is TRBV27 and J usage is TRBJ1-4; D gene unclear. CDR3 length: 16 amino acids. The V and J ends lost 5 bases and 8 bases respectively, with 21 bases between them. The germline V gene encodes CDR1 MNHEY and CDR2 SMNVEV (reference sequence). CDR3 loop: CASSLTPALGGEKLFF. The CDR3 DNA reads TGTGCCAGCAGTCTCACGCCGGCTTTAGGAGGAGAAAAACTGTTTTTT.